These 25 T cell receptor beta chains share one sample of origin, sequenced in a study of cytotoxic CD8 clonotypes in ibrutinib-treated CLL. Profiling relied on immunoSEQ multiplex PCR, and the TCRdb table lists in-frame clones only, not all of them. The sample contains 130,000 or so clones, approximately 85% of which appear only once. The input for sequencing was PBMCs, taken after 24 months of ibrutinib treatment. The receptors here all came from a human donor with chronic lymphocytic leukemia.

CDR3 region: CATRGGAGYTF. The DNA for the CDR3 is TGTGCCACCCGTGGCGGGGCTGGCTACACCTTC. This sequence joins TRBV5-8 and TRBJ1-2, with D tentatively TRBD1 (5 bases). CDR3 length: 11 amino acids. The V end was cut by 9 bases, the J end by 7 bases, with 13 bases between. The germline gives CDR1 SGHTS, CDR2 YDEGEE.

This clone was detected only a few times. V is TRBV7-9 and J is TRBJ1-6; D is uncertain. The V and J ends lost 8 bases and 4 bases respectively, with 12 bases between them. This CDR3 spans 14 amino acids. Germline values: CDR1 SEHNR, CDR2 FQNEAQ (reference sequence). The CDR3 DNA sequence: TGTGCCAGCCAAGTCACAGAGTATAATTCACCCCTCCACTTT. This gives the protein CASQVTEYNSPLHF.

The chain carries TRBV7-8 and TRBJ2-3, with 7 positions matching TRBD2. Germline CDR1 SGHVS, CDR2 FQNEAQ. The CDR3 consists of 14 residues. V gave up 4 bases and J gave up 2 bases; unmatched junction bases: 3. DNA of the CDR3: TGTGCCAGCAGCTCCGGGACTAACACAGATACGCAGTATTTT. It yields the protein CASSSGTNTDTQYF.

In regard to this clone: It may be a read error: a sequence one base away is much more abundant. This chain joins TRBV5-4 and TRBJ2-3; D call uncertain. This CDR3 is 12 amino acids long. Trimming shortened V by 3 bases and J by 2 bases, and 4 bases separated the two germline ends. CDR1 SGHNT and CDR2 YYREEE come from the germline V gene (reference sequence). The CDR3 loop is CASSSPTDTQYF. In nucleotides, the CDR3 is TGTGCCAGCAGCTCCCCCACAGATACGCAGTATTTT. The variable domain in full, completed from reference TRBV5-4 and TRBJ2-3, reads ETGVTQSPTHLIKTRGQQVTLRCSSQSGHNTVSWYQQALGQGPQFIFQYYREEENGRGNFPPRFSGLQFPNYSSELNVNALELDDSALYLCASSSPTDTQYFGPGTRLTVL.

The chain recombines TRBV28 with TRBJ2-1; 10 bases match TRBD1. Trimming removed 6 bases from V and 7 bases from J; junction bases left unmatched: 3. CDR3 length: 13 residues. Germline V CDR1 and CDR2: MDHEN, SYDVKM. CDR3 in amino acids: CASRTGGWNEQFF. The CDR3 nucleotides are TGTGCCAGCAGGACAGGGGGCTGGAATGAGCAGTTCTTC. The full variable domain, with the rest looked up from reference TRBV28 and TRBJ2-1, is DVKVTQSSRYLVKRTGEKVFLECVQDMDHENMFWYRQDPGLGLRLIYFSYDVKMKEKGDIPEGYSVSREKKERFSLILESASTNQTSMYLCASRTGGWNEQFFGPGTRLTVL.

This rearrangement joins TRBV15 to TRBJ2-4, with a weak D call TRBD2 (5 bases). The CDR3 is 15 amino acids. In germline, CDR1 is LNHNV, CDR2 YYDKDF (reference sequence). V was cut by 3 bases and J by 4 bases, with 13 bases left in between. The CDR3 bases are TGTGCCACCAGCAGTCCAAGCCCGGGGAAAAACATTCAGTACTTC. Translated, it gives CATSSPSPGKNIQYF. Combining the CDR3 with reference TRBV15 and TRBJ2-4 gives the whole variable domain DAMVIQNPRYQVTQFGKPVTLSCSQTLNHNVMYWYQQKSSQAPKLLFHYYDKDFNNEADTPDNFQSRRPNTSFCFLDIRSPGLGDTAMYLCATSSPSPGKNIQYFGAGTRLSVL.

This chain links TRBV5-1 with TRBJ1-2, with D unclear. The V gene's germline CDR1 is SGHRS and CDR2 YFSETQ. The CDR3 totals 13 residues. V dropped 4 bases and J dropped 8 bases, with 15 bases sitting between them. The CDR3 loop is CASSVDRLGGYTF. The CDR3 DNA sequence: TGCGCCAGCAGCGTCGACCGCCTTGGGGGCTACACCTTC.

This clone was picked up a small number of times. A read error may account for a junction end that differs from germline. DNA of the CDR3: TGCGCCAGCAGCCAAGTGGCAGGGGATACTTCCTTC. It specifies CASSQVAGDTSF. The chain has TRBV4-1 and TRBJ1-2; D is possibly TRBD1 (6 bases). This CDR3 has 12 residues. Germline values: CDR1 MGHRA, CDR2 YSYEKL.

In DNA form, the CDR3 reads TGTGCCAGCAGATTGGACAGGTTAGAAGAAAAACTGTTTTTT. Protein sequence: CASRLDRLEEKLFF. The J gene is TRBJ1-4, the V gene TRBV6-5; 7 nucleotides line up with TRBD1. Per germline, CDR1 MNHEY and CDR2 SVGAGI. The CDR3 length is 14 residues. V lost 6 bases to trimming and J lost 8 bases; unmatched junction nucleotides: 9.

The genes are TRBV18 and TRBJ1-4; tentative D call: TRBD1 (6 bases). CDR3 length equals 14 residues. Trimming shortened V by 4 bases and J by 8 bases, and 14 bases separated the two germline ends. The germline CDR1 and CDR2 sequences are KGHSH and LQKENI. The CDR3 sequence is CASSRSGRGEKLFF. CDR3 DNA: TGTGCCAGCTCACGCTCCGGGAGGGGGGAAAAACTGTTTTTT.

The CDR3 protein is CATLSGLSYEQYF. As DNA, the CDR3 is TGTGCCACCCTTTCGGGGCTTTCCTACGAGCAGTACTTC. The chain recombines TRBV10-3 with TRBJ2-7, with D perhaps assigned TRBD1 or TRBD2 (5 bases each). Germline CDR1 reads ENHRY; CDR2 reads SYGVKD. Trimming took 10 bases from V and 1 from J, leaving 14 bases between them. There are 13 residues in the CDR3.

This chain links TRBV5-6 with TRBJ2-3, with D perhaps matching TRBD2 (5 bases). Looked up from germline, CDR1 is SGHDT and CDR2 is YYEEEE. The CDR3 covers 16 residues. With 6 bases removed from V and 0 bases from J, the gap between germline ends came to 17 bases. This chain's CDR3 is CASTPAGRSSTDTQYF. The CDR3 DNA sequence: TGTGCCAGCACCCCGGCGGGTCGCTCTAGCACAGATACGCAGTATTTT.

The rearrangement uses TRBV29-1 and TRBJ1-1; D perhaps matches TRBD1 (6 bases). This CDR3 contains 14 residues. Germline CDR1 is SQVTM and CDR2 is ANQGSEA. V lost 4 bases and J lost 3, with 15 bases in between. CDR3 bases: TGCAGCGTTGCTCACAGGGTGGGTCACACTGAAGCTTTCTTT. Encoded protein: CSVAHRVGHTEAFF.

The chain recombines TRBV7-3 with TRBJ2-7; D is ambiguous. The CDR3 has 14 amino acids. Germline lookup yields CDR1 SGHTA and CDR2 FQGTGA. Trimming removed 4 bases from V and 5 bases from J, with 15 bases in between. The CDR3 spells CASSSPNARDEQYF. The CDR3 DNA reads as TGTGCCAGCAGCTCCCCGAACGCGAGAGACGAGCAGTACTTC.

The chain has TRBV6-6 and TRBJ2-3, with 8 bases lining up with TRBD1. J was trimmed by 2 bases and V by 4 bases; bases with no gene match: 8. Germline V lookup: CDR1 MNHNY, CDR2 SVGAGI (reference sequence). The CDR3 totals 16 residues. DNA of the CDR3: TGTGCCAGCAGTTCACTAGGGCAGGGGGCCACAGATACGCAGTATTTT. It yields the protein CASSSLGQGATDTQYF.

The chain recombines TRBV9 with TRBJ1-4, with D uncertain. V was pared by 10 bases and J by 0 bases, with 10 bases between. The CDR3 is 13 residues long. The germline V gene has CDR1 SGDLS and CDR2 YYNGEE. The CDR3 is CAGRQATNEKLFF. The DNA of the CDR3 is TGTGCCGGACGTCAAGCAACTAATGAAAAACTGTTTTTT.

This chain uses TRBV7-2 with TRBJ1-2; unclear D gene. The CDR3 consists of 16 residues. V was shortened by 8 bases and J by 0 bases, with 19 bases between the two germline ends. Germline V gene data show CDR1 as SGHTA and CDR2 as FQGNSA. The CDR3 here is CASDDLVGTPNYGYTF. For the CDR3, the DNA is TGTGCCAGCGACGATCTCGTTGGCACTCCTAACTATGGCTACACCTTC.

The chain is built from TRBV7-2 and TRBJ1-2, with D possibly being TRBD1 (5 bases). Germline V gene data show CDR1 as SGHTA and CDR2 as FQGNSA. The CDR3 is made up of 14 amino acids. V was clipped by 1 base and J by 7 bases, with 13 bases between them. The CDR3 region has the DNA TGTGCCAGCAGCTTAGACATCCGGGGGTCTGGCTACACCTTC. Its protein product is CASSLDIRGSGYTF.

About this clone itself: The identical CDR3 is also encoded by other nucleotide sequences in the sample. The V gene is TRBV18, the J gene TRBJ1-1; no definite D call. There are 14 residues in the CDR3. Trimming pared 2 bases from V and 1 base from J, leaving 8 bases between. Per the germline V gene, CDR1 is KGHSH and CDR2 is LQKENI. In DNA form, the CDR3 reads TGTGCCAGCTCACCATCCGGCCAGAACACTGAAGCTTTCTTT. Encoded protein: CASSPSGQNTEAFF. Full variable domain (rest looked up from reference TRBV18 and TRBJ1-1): NAGVMQNPRHLVRRRGQEARLRCSPMKGHSHVYWYRQLPEEGLKFMVYLQKENIIDESGMPKERFSAEFPKEGPSILRIQQVVRGDSAAYFCASSPSGQNTEAFFGQGTRLTVV.

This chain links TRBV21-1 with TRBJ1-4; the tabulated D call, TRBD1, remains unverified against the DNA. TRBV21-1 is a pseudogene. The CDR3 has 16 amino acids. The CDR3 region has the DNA TGTGCCAGCAGCAAGGTCATACAGGGGAGTCATGAAAAACTGTTTTTT. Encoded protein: CASSKVIQGSHEKLFF.

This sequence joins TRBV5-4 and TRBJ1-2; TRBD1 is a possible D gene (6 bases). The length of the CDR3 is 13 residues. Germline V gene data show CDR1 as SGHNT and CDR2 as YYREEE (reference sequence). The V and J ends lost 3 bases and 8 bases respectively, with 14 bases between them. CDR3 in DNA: TGTGCCAGCAGCTCCTCAGGGGATCGAGGCTACACCTTC. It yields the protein CASSSSGDRGYTF.

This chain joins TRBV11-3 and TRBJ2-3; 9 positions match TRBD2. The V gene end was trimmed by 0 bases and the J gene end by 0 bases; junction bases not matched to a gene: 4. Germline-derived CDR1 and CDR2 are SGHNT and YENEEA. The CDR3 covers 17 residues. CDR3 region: CASSLDSGSPSTDTQYF. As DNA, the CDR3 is TGTGCCAGCAGCTTAGATAGCGGGAGCCCGAGCACAGATACGCAGTATTTT. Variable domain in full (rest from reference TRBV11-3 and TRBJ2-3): EAGVVQSPRYKIIEKKQPVAFWCNPISGHNTLYWYLQNLGQGPELLIRYENEEAVDDSQLPKDRFSAERLKGVDSTLKIQPAELGDSAVYLCASSLDSGSPSTDTQYFGPGTRLTVL.

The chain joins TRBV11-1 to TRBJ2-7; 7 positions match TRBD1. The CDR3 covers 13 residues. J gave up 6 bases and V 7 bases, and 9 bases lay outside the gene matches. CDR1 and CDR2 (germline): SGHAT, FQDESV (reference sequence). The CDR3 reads CASTSPTGFEQYF. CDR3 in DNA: TGTGCCAGCACCTCCCCGACAGGGTTCGAGCAGTACTTC.

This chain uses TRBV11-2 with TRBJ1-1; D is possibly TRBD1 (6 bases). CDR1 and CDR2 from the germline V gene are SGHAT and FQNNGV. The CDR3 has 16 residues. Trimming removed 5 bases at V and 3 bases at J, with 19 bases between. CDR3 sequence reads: CASSLRGGGGYTEAFF. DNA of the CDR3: TGTGCCAGCAGCCTGAGGGGCGGGGGCGGCTACACTGAAGCTTTCTTT.

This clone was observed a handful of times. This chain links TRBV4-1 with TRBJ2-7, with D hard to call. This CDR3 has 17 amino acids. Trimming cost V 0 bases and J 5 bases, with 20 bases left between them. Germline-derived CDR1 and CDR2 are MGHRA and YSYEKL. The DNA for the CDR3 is TGCGCCAGCAGCCAAGATCCTCCTCCCACTCCCCGGGACGAGCAGTACTTC. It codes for CASSQDPPPTPRDEQYF.